Each of the 17 T cell receptor beta chains below was sequenced from the same sample in a study of T cell repertoires in cytomegalovirus infection (dated by TCRdb to between 2017 and 2020). Sequencing was performed on an Illumina HiSeq 1500. Using fastp at Q25 and MiXCR, TCRdb reprocessed the public reads and kept productive beta chains. One record per CDR3 amino acid sequence lists the most common genes and DNA. Across this sample there are approximately 500,000 distinct CDR3 sequences, with 11% seen only once. 10% to 13% of the sample comes from the top ten. Sequenced input: PBMCs. The source of these receptors is a human donor in good health (CMV status not recorded). Some clones in this sample may be carry-over from other donors' samples.

This clonotype was counted at least ten times. J is TRBJ2-7 and V is TRBV5-6; TRBD1 aligns across 10 bases. Germline assignment: CDR1 SGHDT and CDR2 YYEEEE. V was pared by 1 base and J by 5 bases, with 6 bases of the junction left unmatched. The length of the CDR3 is 15 residues. In nucleotides, the CDR3 is TGTGCCAGCAGCTTGAGTGGGACAGGGGAAGACGAGCAGTACTTC. Translation gives CASSLSGTGEDEQYF.

This clonotype came up many times. The J gene is TRBJ2-7, the V gene TRBV20-1; D is unresolved. The CDR3 contains 10 residues. Germline V gives CDR1 DFQATT, CDR2 SNEGSKA (reference sequence). V lost 6 bases and J 6 bases, leaving 9 bases between the germline ends. DNA of the CDR3: TGCAGTGCCGGCTGGGCCGAGCAGTACTTC. Its protein product is CSAGWAEQYF.

The J gene is TRBJ2-2, the V gene TRBV19; D ambiguous. V lost 0 bases, J lost 5 bases, and 13 bases lay in between. CDR3 length equals 16 residues. Germline V CDR1 and CDR2: LNHDA, SQIVND (reference sequence). CDR3 amino acids: CASSIEFTMVTGELFF. In nucleotides, the CDR3 is TGTGCCAGTAGTATAGAGTTCACAATGGTGACCGGGGAGCTGTTTTTT.

The genes are TRBV5-1 and TRBJ1-1; no definite D call. Germline loops: CDR1 SGHRS, CDR2 YFSETQ. Trimming shortened V by 0 bases and J by 3 bases, and 9 bases separated the two germline ends. This CDR3 region has 14 residues. The DNA of the CDR3 is TGCGCCAGCAGCTTGGGGTCAGGCTACACTGAAGCTTTCTTT. This sequence encodes CASSLGSGYTEAFF.

This clonotype was recorded many times. CDR3 protein: CASSQGGTGSSYGYTF. The CDR3 DNA sequence: TGTGCCAGCAGCCAAGGAGGGACAGGGTCCTCCTATGGCTACACCTTC. The chain links TRBV3-1 to TRBJ1-2; 9 bases agree with TRBD1. This CDR3 is built from 16 residues. CDR1 and CDR2 from the germline V gene are LGHDT and YNNKEL (reference sequence). V shed 1 base, J shed 4 bases, and the junction held 7 bases outside the gene matches.

This clonotype showed up many times. The chain uses TRBV28 and TRBJ1-1; D might be TRBD1 (5 bases). The germline V and J ends were trimmed by 6 bases and 8 bases, with 13 bases remaining between them. CDR3 size: 12 residues. Germline V gene sequence: CDR1 MDHEN, CDR2 SYDVKM. CDR3: CASRYVRDEAFF. DNA for the CDR3: TGTGCCAGCAGATACGTCCGGGACGAAGCTTTCTTT.

The chain combines TRBV20-1 with TRBJ2-6, with 7 positions matching TRBD2. The V gene's germline CDR1 is DFQATT and CDR2 SNEGSKA (reference sequence). J gave up 1 base and V 4 bases, and 1 base lay outside the gene matches. The CDR3 covers 14 residues. CDR3 sequence (DNA): TGCAGTGCTATCGGGGGGTCTGGGGCCAACGTCCTGACTTTC. This encodes CSAIGGSGANVLTF.

This clonotype was counted only a few times. This rearrangement joins TRBV2 to TRBJ2-7; D is possibly TRBD1 (6 bases). Per the germline V gene, CDR1 is SNHLY and CDR2 is FYNNEI. The CDR3 sequence is 10 residues long. Trimming shortened V by 6 bases and J by 12 bases, and 12 bases separated the two germline ends. The CDR3 sequence is CASRGANMYF. The CDR3 DNA follows: TGTGCCAGCAGGGGGGCCAACATGTACTTC.

This chain links TRBV19 with TRBJ2-2, with TRBD1 matching 10 bases. Germline V CDR1 and CDR2: LNHDA, SQIVND (reference sequence). V shed 11 bases, J shed 8 bases, and the junction held 5 bases outside the gene matches. This CDR3 is built from 12 residues. The CDR3 nucleotides are TGTGCCGGCCGGGACAGGGGAGGGGAGCTGTTTTTT. It codes for CAGRDRGGELFF.

This clonotype has only a few counts. An end of the junction differs from the germline gene, which may be a read error. The chain couples TRBV2 to TRBJ1-2; no clear D. This CDR3 spans 13 amino acids. Germline V gene sequence: CDR1 SNHLY, CDR2 FYNNEI. CDR3 residues: CASSEGGPHGYTF. CDR3 in DNA: TGTGCCAGCAGCGAAGGAGGACCACATGGCTACACCTTC.

Many counts were recorded for this clonotype. The chain uses TRBV6-6 and TRBJ2-1, with 10 positions matching TRBD1. Trimming cost V 2 bases and J 1 base; bases outside gene matches: 2. The CDR3 has 16 amino acids. The germline V gene has CDR1 MNHNY and CDR2 SVGAGI (reference sequence). The DNA of the CDR3 is TGTGCCAGCAGTTACGGACAGGGGGGTTCCTACAATGAGCAGTTCTTC. Amino acid sequence: CASSYGQGGSYNEQFF.

V usage is TRBV29-1 and J usage is TRBJ1-2, with 8 nucleotides matching TRBD1. J gave up 7 bases and V 3 bases, and 4 bases lay outside the gene matches. The CDR3 totals 12 residues. In germline, CDR1 is SQVTM, CDR2 ANQGSEA. The CDR3 reads CSVDSGGFGYTF. The CDR3 bases are TGCAGCGTTGACTCAGGGGGCTTTGGCTACACCTTC.

The rearrangement links TRBV12-5 to TRBJ1-6, with 9 bases matching TRBD1. Germline trimming cut 5 bases from V and 7 bases from J; bases unmatched to any gene: 12. CDR1 is LGHNT, CDR2 FRNRAP, per germline. The CDR3 extends over 17 amino acids. CDR3 in DNA: TGTGCTAGTGGTCCAAATATCGACAGGGGGGTGAATTCACCCCTCCACTTT. Protein: CASGPNIDRGVNSPLHF.

In its sample, this clonotype was seen many times. This chain joins TRBV10-3 and TRBJ2-7; 11 nucleotides match TRBD1. This CDR3 is built from 15 residues. The junction had 3 bases not matched to a gene; V was cut back by 3 bases and J by 2 bases. Germline CDR1 is ENHRY and CDR2 is SYGVKD. The CDR3 coding sequence is TGTGCCATCAGTGATTCGGGACAGGGGGCCTACGAGCAGTACTTC. As protein: CAISDSGQGAYEQYF.

This clonotype appeared many times. The J gene is TRBJ1-6, the V gene TRBV7-3, with a possible D match to TRBD1 (6 bases). The CDR3 covers 14 residues. The ends were cut back, 4 bases at V and 5 bases at J, with 9 bases in the middle. CDR1 SGHTA and CDR2 FQGTGA come from the germline V gene. In DNA, the CDR3 is TGTGCCAGCAGCTCGGACAGACATAATTCACCCCTCCACTTT. It encodes CASSSDRHNSPLHF.

The V gene is TRBV7-9, the J gene TRBJ2-1, with D possibly being TRBD2 (5 bases). The V gene lost 5 bases and the J gene lost 7 bases, with 15 bases spanning the gap. CDR3 size: 14 residues. The germline V gene encodes CDR1 SEHNR and CDR2 FQNEAQ (reference sequence). DNA for the CDR3: TGTGCCAGCAGCACGCGGACTGTCCTTAATGAGCAGTTCTTC. Its protein is CASSTRTVLNEQFF.

At least ten counts were recorded for this clonotype. V usage is TRBV12-3 or TRBV12-4 and J usage is TRBJ2-7; no firm D call. The CDR3 consists of 12 residues. The V and J ends lost 4 bases and 3 bases respectively, with 7 bases between them. The CDR3 loop reads CASSSGVYEQYF. The CDR3, as DNA: TGTGCCAGCAGTTCAGGCGTCTACGAGCAGTACTTC.